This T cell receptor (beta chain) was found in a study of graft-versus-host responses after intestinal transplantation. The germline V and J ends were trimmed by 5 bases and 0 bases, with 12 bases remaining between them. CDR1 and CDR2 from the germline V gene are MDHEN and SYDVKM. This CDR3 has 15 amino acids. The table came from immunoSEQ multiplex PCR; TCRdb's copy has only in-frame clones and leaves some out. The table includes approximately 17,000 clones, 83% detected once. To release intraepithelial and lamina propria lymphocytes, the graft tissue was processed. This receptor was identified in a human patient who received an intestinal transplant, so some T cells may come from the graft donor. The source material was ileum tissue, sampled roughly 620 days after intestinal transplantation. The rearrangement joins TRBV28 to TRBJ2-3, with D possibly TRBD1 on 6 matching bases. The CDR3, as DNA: TGTGCCAGCAGTATGCAGGGGTGGAGCACAGATACGCAGTATTTT. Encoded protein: CASSMQGWSTDTQYF.